The 19 T cell receptor beta chains below all came from one sample that was sequenced in a study of T cells after yellow fever vaccination. From the 5' RACE reads, TCRdb called clonotypes with MiXCR, one entry per CDR3 protein. The sample lists around 320,000 distinct CDR3 sequences, around 10% occurring once. The sequenced sample was CD4+ T cells sorted from PBMCs, obtained 45 days after the yellow fever booster vaccination. The source is a man aged 18 to 30 who received the YFV17D yellow fever vaccine.

This clonotype has only a few counts. The chain uses TRBV7-8 and TRBJ1-3; D gene ambiguous. This CDR3 is 14 amino acids long. Trimming removed 4 bases from V and 0 bases from J, with 7 bases in between. Germline CDR1 SGHVS, CDR2 FQNEAQ. The CDR3 DNA reads as TGTGCCAGCAGCTACCGGGCCTCTGGAAACACCATATATTTT. Translation: CASSYRASGNTIYF.

The genes are TRBV29-1 and TRBJ2-7; no reliable D call. This CDR3 comprises 13 residues. V was clipped by 6 bases and J by 0 bases, with 12 bases between them. The germline V gene has CDR1 SQVTM and CDR2 ANQGSEA. CDR3 sequence: CSVMTPNSYEQYF. CDR3 bases: TGCAGCGTCATGACACCGAACTCCTACGAGCAGTACTTC.

This clonotype was detected many times. The CDR3 coding sequence is TGTGCCAGCAGCCAAGATGGCGTCCTAGCGGGGGGCCAACTCACAGATACGCAGTATTTT. It codes for CASSQDGVLAGGQLTDTQYF. This chain uses TRBV4-2 with TRBJ2-3, with 11 positions matching TRBD2. The CDR3 extends over 20 amino acids. V lost 0 bases to trimming and J lost 2 bases; unmatched junction nucleotides: 13. Germline CDR1 and CDR2: LGHNA and YNFKEQ.

This clonotype was seen at least ten times. The rearrangement joins TRBV4-2 to TRBJ1-2, with 8 bases matching TRBD1. CDR1 is LGHNA, CDR2 YNFKEQ, per germline. This CDR3 comprises 17 residues. V lost 5 bases and J lost 2; bases outside the gene matches: 13. The CDR3 sequence is CASSTLTGARGNYGYTF. The DNA of the CDR3 is TGTGCCAGCAGCACCCTGACAGGGGCCAGGGGCAACTATGGCTACACCTTC.

This chain links TRBV9 with TRBJ2-7; D gene ambiguous. Germline loops: CDR1 SGDLS, CDR2 YYNGEE. The CDR3 is 14 residues long. Trimming shortened V by 4 bases and J by 2 bases, and 13 bases separated the two germline ends. The CDR3 here is CASSTSADPYEQYF. In DNA form, the CDR3 reads TGTGCCAGCAGCACGAGCGCCGACCCCTACGAGCAGTACTTC.

This clonotype has ten or more counts. The chain uses TRBV4-2 and TRBJ2-1; 10 bases fit TRBD1. The ends lost 4 bases at V and 8 bases at J; junction bases unmatched: 5. This CDR3 is 14 amino acids long. Germline V lookup: CDR1 LGHNA, CDR2 YNFKEQ. The DNA for the CDR3 is TGTGCCAGCAGCCGACGGACAGGGGGGGATGAGCAGTTCTTC. Its translation is CASSRRTGGDEQFF.

In its sample, this clonotype was seen many times. The V gene is TRBV5-1, the J gene TRBJ2-7; D not resolved. This CDR3 is 14 amino acids long. Germline V gene data show CDR1 as SGHRS and CDR2 as YFSETQ. V dropped 3 bases and J dropped 3 bases, with 13 bases sitting between them. CDR3 coding DNA: TGCGCCAGCAGCTGGGCACCGCCTATCTACGAGCAGTACTTC. Translation gives CASSWAPPIYEQYF.

This chain connects TRBV12-3 or TRBV12-4 to TRBJ2-3; D is ambiguous. Trimming took off 11 bases at V and 2 bases at J, with 17 bases between the two ends. The CDR3 contains 14 residues. The CDR3 bases are TGTGCCTCCAGTCTGGATGCCTCCACAGATACGCAGTATTTT. It specifies CASSLDASTDTQYF.

This chain joins TRBV2 and TRBJ2-1; unclear D gene. Trimming took off 0 bases at V and 9 bases at J, with 18 bases between the two ends. This CDR3 is 16 amino acids long. Per germline, CDR1 SNHLY and CDR2 FYNNEI. The CDR3 sequence: CASSEAWASRAGEQFF. DNA for the CDR3: TGTGCCAGCAGTGAAGCGTGGGCTAGTCGGGCCGGTGAGCAGTTCTTC.

This clonotype has a count of ten or more. The chain is built from TRBV5-1 and TRBJ2-3; D is ambiguous. The CDR3 runs 14 residues. V was trimmed by 4 bases and J by 6 bases, leaving 15 bases between them. From germline, CDR1 is SGHRS and CDR2 YFSETQ. DNA of the CDR3: TGCGCCAGCAGCCCCAGAGTAGTGGTTGATACGCAGTATTTT. Protein sequence: CASSPRVVVDTQYF.

This clonotype has more than one count but fewer than ten. The chain links TRBV24-1 to TRBJ2-3; D is unclear. The CDR3 has 12 residues. Per the germline V gene, CDR1 is KGHDR and CDR2 is SFDVKD. Trimming removed 1 base at V and 4 bases at J, with 2 bases between. The CDR3, as DNA: TGTGCCACCAGTGATTTATCAGATACGCAGTATTTT. It is translated as CATSDLSDTQYF.

The chain is built from TRBV7-2 and TRBJ2-3; 11 bases match TRBD2. V shed 2 bases, J shed 2 bases, and the junction held 9 bases outside the gene matches. Germline CDR1 is SGHTA and CDR2 is FQGNSA. This CDR3 region has 18 residues. CDR3 DNA sequence: TGTGCCAGCAGCTTAACACGGAGGACTAGCGGGTACACAGATACGCAGTATTTT. Translating it yields CASSLTRRTSGYTDTQYF.

This chain joins TRBV25-1 and TRBJ2-7, with D possibly matching TRBD1 (7 bases). V lost 2 bases, J lost 6 bases, and 11 bases lay in between. This CDR3 is built from 13 residues. From germline, CDR1 is MGHDK and CDR2 SYGVNS. The CDR3 region has the DNA TGTGCCAGCAGTGAAAGACAGGGAGGCGAGCAGTACTTC. Its translation is CASSERQGGEQYF.

This clonotype was counted only a few times. The rearrangement uses TRBV4-1 and TRBJ1-4; D not certain. Germline V gives CDR1 MGHRA, CDR2 YSYEKL. The CDR3 consists of 15 residues. V dropped 4 bases and J dropped 3 bases, with 12 bases sitting between them. CDR3 sequence: CASSRVGTSNEKLFF. CDR3 sequence (DNA): TGCGCCAGCAGCCGTGTTGGAACCTCTAATGAAAAACTGTTTTTT.

The V call is TRBV11-1, the J call TRBJ2-3; TRBD2 matches at 12 bases. V lost 5 bases to trimming and J lost 3 bases; unmatched junction nucleotides: 6. CDR3 length equals 16 residues. The germline V gene has CDR1 SGHAT and CDR2 FQDESV (reference sequence). The CDR3 DNA is TGTGCCAGCAGCAGGACTAGCGGGGCCTCGACAGATACGCAGTATTTT. As protein: CASSRTSGASTDTQYF.

This sequence joins TRBV19 and TRBJ1-2; 7 bases are a match to TRBD1. In germline, CDR1 is LNHDA, CDR2 SQIVND (reference sequence). The CDR3 is made up of 14 amino acids. Trimming at V came to 5 bases and at J to 8 bases, leaving 11 bases not matched to a gene. CDR3: CASSRFGTVEGYTF. CDR3 sequence (DNA): TGTGCCAGTAGTCGTTTCGGGACAGTAGAGGGCTACACCTTC.

This clonotype was found many times. The J gene is TRBJ2-3, the V gene TRBV20-1, with 9 bases lining up with TRBD1. The V gene's germline CDR1 is DFQATT and CDR2 SNEGSKA (reference sequence). This CDR3 is built from 16 residues. The V and J ends lost 6 bases and 2 bases, in that order; junction bases with no gene match: 12. The CDR3 nucleotides are TGCAGTGCGAGGAAACAGGGGGCAGGGCCCACAGATACGCAGTATTTT. This sequence encodes CSARKQGAGPTDTQYF.

This clonotype was seen many times. The J gene is TRBJ2-2, the V gene TRBV7-3; 8 bases align to TRBD1. Germline trimming cut 5 bases from V and 4 bases from J; bases unmatched to any gene: 6. This CDR3 contains 15 residues. CDR1 SGHTA and CDR2 FQGTGA come from the germline V gene. CDR3 loop: CASSPGGLGTGELFF. As DNA, the CDR3 is TGTGCCAGCAGCCCAGGGGGCCTGGGCACCGGGGAGCTGTTTTTT.

This chain uses TRBV30 with TRBJ1-1; TRBD1 agrees at 7 bases. The CDR3 has 12 amino acids. V gave up 2 bases and J gave up 7 bases; unmatched junction bases: 4. CDR1 is GTSNPN, CDR2 SVGIG, per germline (reference sequence). As DNA, the CDR3 is TGTGCCTGGAGTAGGGGGCTTGGTGAAGCTTTCTTT. This translates into CAWSRGLGEAFF.